The present TCR beta chain was sequenced within a study of blood T cell repertoires in COVID-19. Across the whole study: Nucleic acid was either cDNA or gDNA, and it came from T cells, B-cell-depleted T cells, or PBMCs.

The germline V and J ends were trimmed by 1 base and 4 bases, with 5 bases remaining between them. Per the germline V gene, CDR1 is MDHEN and CDR2 is SYDVKM. The CDR3 runs 13 residues. Produced via immunoSEQ multiplex PCR; TCRdb's table is partial and in-frame only. The sample holds about 250,000 clones, roughly 80% seen once. Sample: peripheral blood. The clonotype was recovered from a woman aged 70-85 years with acute or convalescent COVID-19. The chain is built from TRBV28 and TRBJ2-1; D not certain. The CDR3 nucleotides are TGTGCCAGCAGTTTATTAGTGTACAATGAGCAGTTCTTC. Translation gives CASSLLVYNEQFF.